This T cell receptor beta chain was identified during a study of metastatic and nonmetastatic thyroid tumors. Findings and limits, study-wide: Reports indicated that malignant thyroid tumors showed significantly higher TCR beta diversity than benign nodules did, in blood and tumor.

With respect to this clone: Its antigen is not known. One junction end disagrees with the germline gene, perhaps due to a read error.

Germline CDR1 SGHTA, CDR2 FQGNSA. The CDR3 loop spans 13 amino acids. No treatment of any kind had been given to any patient before thyroid surgery. Using MiXCR, TCRdb reanalyzed the PCR reads. Seen here are 30,000 to 35,000 clones, approximately 19% observed once, and the top ten hold 6.9%. This receptor was taken from a female donor with papillary thyroid cancer or a benign thyroid nodule (not recorded which). Some clones in this sample may be carry-over from other donors' samples. The sequenced material came from blood. The V call is TRBV7-2, the J call TRBJ1-5; D is ambiguous. CDR3 sequence (DNA): TGTGCCAACAGCCCAGAGAGGGATCAGCCCCAGCATTTT. The encoded protein is CANSPERDQPQHF.